Below are 10 T cell receptor beta chains sequenced from a single sample in a study of T cell repertoires and HLA-DP antigens. Their antigen targets remain unknown. Sequencing was performed with immunoSEQ multiplex PCR; in TCRdb, only in-frame clones are kept and a portion is missing. This sample carries around 100,000 clones, 85% to 95% of them seen once, and the ten largest clones take over 0.25%. Input material: CD4+ T cells from PBMCs. These receptors originate from a woman under 30 in good health and CMV-seronegative.

The chain links TRBV6-5 to TRBJ1-5; TRBD1 agrees at 7 bases. The CDR3 loop spans 13 amino acids. Germline V gene data show CDR1 as MNHEY and CDR2 as SVGAGI. V gave up 6 bases and J gave up 4 bases; unmatched junction bases: 3. The CDR3 DNA is TGTGCCAGCAGCACCAGGGGGAATCAGCCCCAGCATTTT. Amino acids: CASSTRGNQPQHF.

CDR3 sequence: CASRYPGQGNGYTF. The CDR3 DNA reads as TGTGCCAGTAGGTATCCGGGACAGGGGAATGGCTACACCTTC. This rearrangement joins TRBV19 to TRBJ1-2; 10 nucleotides align to TRBD1. The V and J ends lost 6 bases and 6 bases, in that order; junction bases with no gene match: 7. The CDR3 covers 14 residues. CDR1 is LNHDA, CDR2 SQIVND, per germline (reference sequence).

The CDR3: CASSSTGGGTEAFF. The CDR3 bases are TGTGCCAGCAGCTCCACAGGGGGCGGCACTGAAGCTTTCTTT. This sequence joins TRBV11-1 and TRBJ1-1; 9 nucleotides line up with TRBD1. The trim removed 4 bases at V and 4 bases at J, leaving 4 bases unmatched. This CDR3 is built from 14 residues. Germline CDR1 is SGHAT and CDR2 is FQDESV (reference sequence). The whole variable domain, remainder taken from reference TRBV11-1 and TRBJ1-1, is EAEVAQSPRYKITEKSQAVAFWCDPISGHATLYWYRQILGQGPELLVQFQDESVVDDSQLPKDRFSAERLKGVDSTLKIQPAELGDSAMYLCASSSTGGGTEAFFGQGTRLTVV.

The chain recombines TRBV18 with TRBJ2-5; a possible D gene is TRBD2 (5 bases). The germline CDR1 and CDR2 sequences are KGHSH and LQKENI. The CDR3 has 14 residues. Trimming removed 0 bases at V and 4 bases at J, with 9 bases between. This CDR3 reads CASSPPNGVETQYF. In DNA, the CDR3 is TGTGCCAGCTCACCACCGAACGGGGTAGAGACCCAGTACTTC.

CDR3 loop: CASSPGTGGRTGELFF. CDR3 in DNA: TGTGCCAGCAGCCCGGGGACAGGGGGCCGGACCGGGGAGCTGTTTTTT. This rearrangement joins TRBV5-6 to TRBJ2-2; 12 bases are a match to TRBD1. The trim removed 4 bases at V and 5 bases at J, leaving 6 bases unmatched. The CDR3 is made up of 16 amino acids. The germline gives CDR1 SGHDT, CDR2 YYEEEE.

V and J are TRBV19 and TRBJ2-7; a possible D gene is TRBD1 (5 bases). V lost 1 base, J lost 6 bases, and 13 bases lay in between. The germline V gene encodes CDR1 LNHDA and CDR2 SQIVND (reference sequence). CDR3 size: 14 residues. The CDR3 reads CASSIAQVGSEQYF. Written as DNA, the CDR3 is TGTGCCAGTAGTATAGCACAGGTTGGATCCGAGCAGTACTTC. The full variable domain, in which reference TRBV19 and TRBJ2-7 provide the parts outside the CDR3, is DGGITQSPKYLFRKEGQNVTLSCEQNLNHDAMYWYRQDPGQGLRLIYYSQIVNDFQKGDIAEGYSVSREKKESFPLTVTSAQKNPTAFYLCASSIAQVGSEQYFGPGTRLTVT.

This rearrangement joins TRBV25-1 to TRBJ1-5, with 7 bases aligning to TRBD1. The CDR3 has 15 residues. Germline CDR1 is MGHDK and CDR2 is SYGVNS. V dropped 2 bases and J dropped 7; count of bases not matched to a gene: 8. CDR3 coding DNA: TGTGCCAGCAGTGAAGAGGGCAGGGGGTACCAGCCCCAGCATTTT. This gives the protein CASSEEGRGYQPQHF.

This clone was recorded only once. This chain links TRBV5-1 with TRBJ2-2; 7 bases fit TRBD1. Germline CDR1 reads SGHRS; CDR2 reads YFSETQ. The ends lost 4 bases at V and 5 bases at J; junction bases unmatched: 5. The CDR3 has 14 amino acids. Here the CDR3 reads CASSRKTGTGELFF. DNA of the CDR3: TGCGCCAGCAGCAGAAAGACAGGGACCGGGGAGCTGTTTTTT.

The count of this clone is one. V usage is TRBV30 and J usage is TRBJ2-5; TRBD2 agrees at 9 bases. CDR1 is GTSNPN and CDR2 is SVGIG in the germline V gene (reference sequence). J was trimmed by 5 bases and V by 1 base; bases with no gene match: 5. The CDR3 runs to 14 residues. The CDR3 is CAWSAGLAGETQYF. CDR3 in DNA: TGTGCCTGGAGTGCGGGGCTAGCGGGGGAGACCCAGTACTTC.

The J gene is TRBJ1-2, the V gene TRBV5-4; 10 bases agree with TRBD1. Germline values: CDR1 SGHNT, CDR2 YYREEE (reference sequence). This CDR3 region has 16 residues. V shed 0 bases and J 11 bases; nucleotides not matched to a gene: 13. CDR3 in DNA: TGTGCCAGCAGCTTGGGGGGACAGGGGAAAAGCTTCGGGTACACCTTC. As protein: CASSLGGQGKSFGYTF.